Listed below are T cell receptor beta chains from one sample, sequenced in a study of shared clonotypes between healthy human individuals. Profiling relied on immunoSEQ multiplex PCR, and the TCRdb table lists in-frame clones only, not all of them. The table records about 2.2 million clones, around 93% of them present only once. The specimen was naive CD8+ T cells from PBMCs. Receptors originate from a man younger than 35 in good health. Some clones in this sample may be carry-over from other donors' samples. CDR3s include the opening cysteine and the closing phenylalanine or tryptophan. The order of the fields is V gene, clone size, D gene, J gene, CDR3 DNA, CDR3 protein. The D gene is left open where the match is weak. Not every row has a clone size; where given, it reads once, few, many or a size class.

v_gene: TRBV10-3
abundance: -
d_gene: -
j_gene: TRBJ1-1
CDR3nt: TGTGCCATCAGTGAGAATTTGGTACCTGAAGCTTTCTTT
CDR3aa: CAISENLVPEAFF

v_gene: TRBV6-1
abundance: -
d_gene: TRBD2
j_gene: TRBJ2-1
CDR3nt: TGTGCCAGCATACACAGCGGGAGCTCGTACAATGAGCAGTTCTTC
CDR3aa: CASIHSGSSYNEQFF

v_gene: TRBV13
abundance: -
d_gene: -
j_gene: TRBJ2-7
CDR3nt: TGTGCCAGCAGCTTAGGGAGCGAAAAAGCCGAGCAGTACTTC
CDR3aa: CASSLGSEKAEQYF

v_gene: TRBV2
abundance: few
d_gene: -
j_gene: TRBJ1-1
CDR3nt: TGTGCCAGCAGTGAGTTTTTGTCAGACACTGAAGCTTTCTTT
CDR3aa: CASSEFLSDTEAFF

v_gene: TRBV9
abundance: -
d_gene: -
j_gene: TRBJ2-7
CDR3nt: TGTGCCAGCAGCGAGGGGACGGGGTCCTACGAGCAGTACTTC
CDR3aa: CASSEGTGSYEQYF

v_gene: TRBV9
abundance: once
d_gene: TRBD1
j_gene: TRBJ2-7
CDR3nt: TGTGCCAGCAGCCCCGGGGACAGCTACGAGCAGTACTTC
CDR3aa: CASSPGDSYEQYF

v_gene: TRBV19
abundance: -
d_gene: TRBD2
j_gene: TRBJ2-7
CDR3nt: TGTGCCAGTAGTCTAAAGGGACTAGCGAATTACGAGCAGTACTTC
CDR3aa: CASSLKGLANYEQYF

v_gene: TRBV19
abundance: -
d_gene: -
j_gene: TRBJ1-2
CDR3nt: TGTGCCAGTACCCAACCGGGACAAGCTGACTACACCTTC
CDR3aa: CASTQPGQADYTF

v_gene: TRBV4-1
abundance: -
d_gene: -
j_gene: TRBJ2-1
CDR3nt: TGCGCCAGCAGCCAAACAGAGGGTTACAATGAGCAGTTCTTC
CDR3aa: CASSQTEGYNEQFF

v_gene: TRBV19
abundance: -
d_gene: -
j_gene: TRBJ1-4
CDR3nt: TGTGCCAGTAGTGGCCGGGTCGGCGAAAAACTGTTTTTT
CDR3aa: CASSGRVGEKLFF

v_gene: TRBV29-1
abundance: -
d_gene: -
j_gene: TRBJ1-1
CDR3nt: TGCAGCGTTGAAGGTGGGGTCGTCCCGAACACTGAAGCTTTCTTT
CDR3aa: CSVEGGVVPNTEAFF

v_gene: TRBV27
abundance: -
d_gene: -
j_gene: TRBJ2-5
CDR3nt: TGTGCCAGCAGTTCCACCGGGACTCCCAAAGGAACCCAGTACTTC
CDR3aa: CASSSTGTPKGTQYF

v_gene: TRBV7-2
abundance: few
d_gene: -
j_gene: TRBJ1-1
CDR3nt: TGTGCCAGCAGCTTAGGACGGGTAGGGACTGAAGCTTTCTTT
CDR3aa: CASSLGRVGTEAFF

v_gene: TRBV13
abundance: -
d_gene: -
j_gene: TRBJ1-2
CDR3nt: TGTGCCAGCACCGACCTCGGAAATGGCTACACCTTC
CDR3aa: CASTDLGNGYTF

v_gene: TRBV29-1
abundance: few
d_gene: -
j_gene: TRBJ1-1
CDR3nt: TGCAGCGTTGAAGGGGAGTTTGGTGAAGCTTTCTTT
CDR3aa: CSVEGEFGEAFF

v_gene: TRBV27
abundance: -
d_gene: TRBD1
j_gene: TRBJ2-3
CDR3nt: TGTGCCAGCAGCAACGACAGGGGGCTCGGTACGCAGTATTTT
CDR3aa: CASSNDRGLGTQYF

v_gene: TRBV28
abundance: -
d_gene: -
j_gene: TRBJ1-4
CDR3nt: TGTGCCAGCAGTTTACTGCCAACTAATGAAAAACTGTTTTTT
CDR3aa: CASSLLPTNEKLFF

v_gene: TRBV5-1
abundance: -
d_gene: -
j_gene: TRBJ2-1
CDR3nt: TGCGCCAGCAGCTTGGGGCTATATAACAATGAGCAGTTCTTC
CDR3aa: CASSLGLYNNEQFF

v_gene: TRBV11-2
abundance: -
d_gene: -
j_gene: TRBJ2-1
CDR3nt: TGTGCCAGCAATCGCGGGGGCGATGAGCAGTTCTTC
CDR3aa: CASNRGGDEQFF

v_gene: TRBV7-9
abundance: -
d_gene: TRBD1
j_gene: TRBJ2-3
CDR3nt: TGTGCCAGCAGCTTAGGGGACAGGAGTCCTAGCACAGATACGCAGTATTTT
CDR3aa: CASSLGDRSPSTDTQYF

v_gene: TRBV6-5
abundance: -
d_gene: TRBD2
j_gene: TRBJ2-1
CDR3nt: TGTGCCAGCAGCCAGACTAGCGACTCCTACAATGAGCAGTTCTTC
CDR3aa: CASSQTSDSYNEQFF

v_gene: TRBV7-9
abundance: -
d_gene: TRBD1
j_gene: TRBJ1-4
CDR3nt: TGTGCCAGCAGCTCGGACAGGGGGCGGAGGAGGGGTAATGAAAAACTGTTTTTT
CDR3aa: CASSSDRGRRRGNEKLFF

v_gene: TRBV27
abundance: once
d_gene: -
j_gene: TRBJ1-1
CDR3nt: TGTGCCAGCAGGATAAGAGTTCAGGGTAACACTGAAGCTTTCTTT
CDR3aa: CASRIRVQGNTEAFF

v_gene: TRBV9
abundance: -
d_gene: TRBD2
j_gene: TRBJ2-7
CDR3nt: TGTGCCAGCAGCGTGGGTAGCGGGACGGTCTACGAGCAGTACTTC
CDR3aa: CASSVGSGTVYEQYF

v_gene: TRBV27
abundance: -
d_gene: TRBD1
j_gene: TRBJ2-2
CDR3nt: TGTGCCAGCACTCATTTCCCCCAGGGGGAAGACACCGGGGAGCTGTTTTTT
CDR3aa: CASTHFPQGEDTGELFF

v_gene: TRBV30
abundance: -
d_gene: TRBD2
j_gene: TRBJ2-3
CDR3nt: TGTGCCTGGAGTGTGGACCGGGAGGACCCCCGCACAGATACGCAGTATTTT
CDR3aa: CAWSVDREDPRTDTQYF

v_gene: TRBV7-9
abundance: -
d_gene: -
j_gene: TRBJ1-1
CDR3nt: TGTGCCAGCAGCCCCGCCACTGAAGCTTTCTTT
CDR3aa: CASSPATEAFF

v_gene: TRBV28
abundance: -
d_gene: -
j_gene: TRBJ1-5
CDR3nt: TGTGCCAGCAGCGACCAGGGAAGACTCCTCCCGCGGCAGCCCCAACATTTT
CDR3aa: CASSDQGRLLPRQPQHF

v_gene: TRBV11-2
abundance: -
d_gene: -
j_gene: TRBJ2-1
CDR3nt: TGTGCCAGCAGCCATATCAGAGGTGGGCTGAATGAGCAGTTCTTC
CDR3aa: CASSHIRGGLNEQFF

v_gene: TRBV28
abundance: -
d_gene: TRBD2
j_gene: TRBJ2-3
CDR3nt: TGTGCCAGCAGTTTACCTACGGAGCTAGCGGAGAGCACAGATACGCAGTATTTT
CDR3aa: CASSLPTELAESTDTQYF

v_gene: TRBV9
abundance: -
d_gene: -
j_gene: TRBJ1-3
CDR3nt: TGTGCCAGCAGCAAGGGAAGATCTGGAAACACCATATATTTT
CDR3aa: CASSKGRSGNTIYF

v_gene: TRBV28
abundance: once
d_gene: TRBD1
j_gene: TRBJ2-7
CDR3nt: TGTGCCAGCAGTTTATGGGGGTCGGGACAGAGAGACTACGAGCAGTACTTC
CDR3aa: CASSLWGSGQRDYEQYF

v_gene: TRBV4-1
abundance: -
d_gene: -
j_gene: TRBJ2-7
CDR3nt: TGCGCCAGCAGCCAAGAAGGATACGAGATAGCGGTATCCTACGAGCAGTACTTC
CDR3aa: CASSQEGYEIAVSYEQYF

v_gene: TRBV7-9
abundance: -
d_gene: -
j_gene: TRBJ2-5
CDR3nt: TGTGCCAGCAGCTTAGATGTCTATGCCCCAGAGACCCAGTACTTC
CDR3aa: CASSLDVYAPETQYF

v_gene: TRBV4-1
abundance: -
d_gene: -
j_gene: TRBJ2-2
CDR3nt: TGCGCCAGCAGCCACCCGACCGGGGAGCTGTTTTTT
CDR3aa: CASSHPTGELFF

v_gene: TRBV19
abundance: -
d_gene: -
j_gene: TRBJ2-7
CDR3nt: TGTGCCAGTAGTATGAGGTTCGGGGGCGCGGACGAGCAGTACTTC
CDR3aa: CASSMRFGGADEQYF

v_gene: TRBV11-1
abundance: -
d_gene: -
j_gene: TRBJ2-2
CDR3nt: TGTGCCAGCAGCTTAGCTCAGGGATGGACCGGGGAGCTGTTTTTT
CDR3aa: CASSLAQGWTGELFF

v_gene: TRBV6-5
abundance: few
d_gene: -
j_gene: TRBJ1-5
CDR3nt: TGTGCCAGCAGCGACAGCTCCAATCAGCCCCAGCATTTT
CDR3aa: CASSDSSNQPQHF

v_gene: TRBV4-3
abundance: -
d_gene: TRBD2
j_gene: TRBJ2-3
CDR3nt: TGCGCCAGCAGCCCAGGACTAGCGGGAGTTTCAGATACGCAGTATTTT
CDR3aa: CASSPGLAGVSDTQYF

v_gene: TRBV4-1
abundance: -
d_gene: -
j_gene: TRBJ2-5
CDR3nt: TGCGCCAGCAGCATCCTCGACAGTCAGAAAGAGACCCAGTACTTC
CDR3aa: CASSILDSQKETQYF

v_gene: TRBV9
abundance: -
d_gene: TRBD2
j_gene: TRBJ2-3
CDR3nt: TGTGCCAGCAGCCCGAGATGGGCGGGAGTCGGGGATACGCAGTATTTT
CDR3aa: CASSPRWAGVGDTQYF

v_gene: TRBV28
abundance: once
d_gene: -
j_gene: TRBJ1-5
CDR3nt: TGTGCCAGCAGTTTCCCAGGGAGCAATCAGCCCCAGCATTTT
CDR3aa: CASSFPGSNQPQHF